The entry that follows covers one T cell receptor beta chain sequence. The antigen is unknown. At one end the junction does not follow the germline gene, possibly because of a read error. Using immunoSEQ multiplex PCR, the repertoire was profiled, and TCRdb retains in-frame clones only, with some absent. This table has 60,000 or so clones, roughly 84% appearing once. Germline CDR1 and CDR2: MDHEN and SYDVKM. The CDR3 is 15 amino acids. These data are taken from a study of T cell responses to AZD1222 COVID-19 vaccine. General study results and limits: The number of AZD1222 recipients seropositive at baseline was only five to seven. Donors, mostly white British, included more females; clonal diversity was possibly underestimated.

The sequenced sample was peripheral blood, obtained on day 0 of AZD1222 vaccination. This TCR derives from an adult in good health. The chain employs TRBV28 and TRBJ1-4; D not resolved. CDR3 region: CASSFSDATNAKLFF. Here the CDR3 DNA reads TGTGCCAGCAGTTTTTCGGATGCAACTAATGCAAAACTGTTTTTT.